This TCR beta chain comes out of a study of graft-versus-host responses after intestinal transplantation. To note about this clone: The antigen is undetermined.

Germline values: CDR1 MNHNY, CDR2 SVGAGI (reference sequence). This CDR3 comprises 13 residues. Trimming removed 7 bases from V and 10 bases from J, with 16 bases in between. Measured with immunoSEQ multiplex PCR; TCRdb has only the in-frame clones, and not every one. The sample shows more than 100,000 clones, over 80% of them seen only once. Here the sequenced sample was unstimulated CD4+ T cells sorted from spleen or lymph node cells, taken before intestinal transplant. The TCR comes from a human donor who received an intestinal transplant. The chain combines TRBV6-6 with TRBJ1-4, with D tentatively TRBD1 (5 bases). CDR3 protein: CASTERDAGKLFF. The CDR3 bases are TGTGCCAGCACAGAGAGGGACGCCGGAAAACTGTTTTTT.